This TCR beta chain was recorded in a study of Graves' ophthalmopathy and Graves' hyperthyroidism. The CDR3 has 14 amino acids. CDR1 is MNHEY and CDR2 is SVGEGT in the germline V gene. The ends were cut back, 7 bases at V and 4 bases at J, with 16 bases in the middle. From RNA, the CDR3 regions of TCR beta chains were amplified and sequenced. The first-round RT-PCR employed HTBI primers together with the Qiagen OneStep RT-PCR kit. A multiplex PCR was then performed as the second round. TCRdb itself ran the multiplex PCR reads through MiXCR, one entry per CDR3 protein. The sample has 150,000 to 200,000 distinct CDR3 sequences, roughly two fifths seen once; the top ten hold approximately 8.9%.

The source is a man under 40 with Graves' ophthalmopathy. V gene TRBV6-2 or TRBV6-3 combines with J gene TRBJ1-1, with D unresolved. Sequencing used peripheral blood. For the CDR3, the DNA is TGTGCCAGCACCGTAAAAAGCGGTGGCACTGAAGCTTTCTTT. Translated: CASTVKSGGTEAFF.